Ten or more counts support the clone carrying this T cell receptor (beta chain). What it recognizes is unknown. CDR1 is LNHDA and CDR2 is SQIVND in the germline V gene (reference sequence). This CDR3 comprises 14 residues. V lost 4 bases and J 0 bases, leaving 7 bases between the germline ends. One entry per CDR3 protein, called by TCRdb with MiXCR from the multiplex PCR reads. The sample carries some 170,000 distinct CDR3 sequences, around a third recorded once. These data belong to a study of breast tumors, draining lymph nodes, adjacent tissues. General study findings and limits: Findings are consistent with lymph node origin and intratumoral expansion of most tumor T cells. Data only fit, rather than demonstrated, lymph node origin of most tumor T cells. Tumors had less TCR diversity than lymph nodes, more than nontumor tissue.

Samples came from axillary lymph nodes draining the breast cancer. The source of this sequence is a female donor with breast cancer. Some clones in this sample may be carry-over from other donors' samples. Source material: axillary lymph node tissue. This chain uses TRBV19 with TRBJ2-4; D remains ambiguous. The CDR3 DNA sequence: TGTGCCAGTAGTAACAGCTTAGCCAAAAACATTCAGTACTTC. Encoded protein: CASSNSLAKNIQYF.